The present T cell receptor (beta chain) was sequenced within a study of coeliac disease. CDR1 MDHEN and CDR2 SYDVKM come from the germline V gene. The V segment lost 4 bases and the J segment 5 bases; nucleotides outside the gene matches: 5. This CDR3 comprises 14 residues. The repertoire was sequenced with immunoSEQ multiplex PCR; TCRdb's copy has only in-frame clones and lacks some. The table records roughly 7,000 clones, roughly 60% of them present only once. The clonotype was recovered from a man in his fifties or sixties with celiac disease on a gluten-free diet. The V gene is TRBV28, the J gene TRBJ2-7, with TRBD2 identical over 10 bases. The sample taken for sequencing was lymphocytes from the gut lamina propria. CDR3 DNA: TGTGCCAGCAGTTCCCTAGCGGGGGTTAACGAGCAGTACTTC. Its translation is CASSSLAGVNEQYF.